Listed here is a single T cell receptor beta chain. These data originate in a study of blood T cell repertoires in COVID-19. Study-wide context: The United States, Italy and Spain supplied acute and convalescent COVID-19 samples.

The trim removed 6 bases at V and 3 bases at J, leaving 13 bases unmatched. Germline V lookup: CDR1 MNHEY, CDR2 SMNVEV (reference sequence). The CDR3 runs 16 residues. The table came from immunoSEQ multiplex PCR; TCRdb's copy has only in-frame clones and leaves some out. The table has about 190,000 clones, around nine tenths seen once. This clonotype was obtained from a woman in her seventies with COVID-19, enrolled during active disease. The chain is built from TRBV27 and TRBJ1-1; 7 bases are a match to TRBD1. Sample: peripheral blood. The CDR3 reads CASRRKPTGIYTEAFF. CDR3 bases: TGTGCCAGCAGAAGAAAACCGACAGGGATTTACACTGAAGCTTTCTTT.